This T cell receptor (beta chain) was sequenced during a study of cytomegalovirus exposure and HLA in healthy donors. Study-wide points: V segments that were indistinguishable, TRBV6-2 and TRBV6-3 among them, were omitted from analysis.

Both 60 Vbeta primers and 13 Jbeta primers went into the PCR. Profiled with immunoSEQ multiplex PCR; TCRdb holds only in-frame clones, not every one. The table includes hundreds of thousands of clones, roughly 91% detected once. Concerning this clone itself: Its antigen is not known. This same CDR3 is encoded by further DNA sequences in the sample.

Germline V gene data show CDR1 as SGHTA and CDR2 as FQGNSA. V trimming: 5 bases; J trimming: 0 bases; junction bases outside the gene matches: 3. There are 14 residues in the CDR3. The TCR sequence derives from a woman under 30 in good health and CMV-seronegative. The chain carries TRBV7-2 and TRBJ1-2, with 7 bases that match TRBD1. The sequenced material came from PBMCs. In nucleotides, the CDR3 is TGTGCCAGCAGCCCCGGGACAGCTAACTATGGCTACACCTTC. As protein: CASSPGTANYGYTF.